Here is one TCR beta chain with its context. The antigen is not known. Profiled with immunoSEQ multiplex PCR; TCRdb holds only in-frame clones, not every one. The sample records 2 million to 2.5 million clones, approximately 90% being singletons. The sample originates from a study of shared clonotypes between healthy human individuals. Study-level background: Each donor had three CD4 naive, three CD4 memory, two CD8 naive and one CD8 memory plate.

Naive CD45RA+ and memory CD45RA-negative subsets were split from CD4+ cells. CDR1 MNHEY and CDR2 SMNVEV come from the germline V gene (reference sequence). CDR3 size: 15 residues. The V end lost 5 bases, the J end lost 4 bases, and 15 bases lay between the germline ends. Overall study findings and caveats: Naive subsets usually exceeded memory subsets in estimated richness. Clonotypes that were shared across a few donors made up approximately 5% of naive CD4 clonotypes.

The sequenced material came from naive CD4+ T cells from PBMCs. Noted subset: CD45RA+ positively selected. V usage is TRBV27 and J usage is TRBJ2-1; maybe TRBD2 (6 bases). The sequence was obtained from a man in his late teens or twenties in good health. Some clones in this sample may be carry-over from other donors' samples. The CDR3 sequence is CASSPGTPPYNEQFF. Written as DNA, the CDR3 is TGTGCCAGCAGTCCTGGGACTCCACCGTACAATGAGCAGTTCTTC.